This entry describes one TCR beta chain. The data were taken from a study of PD-1 blockade in classical Hodgkin lymphoma. Sequencing was performed with immunoSEQ multiplex PCR; in TCRdb, only in-frame clones are kept and a portion is missing. The sample lists some 13,000 clones, 75% to 95% seen once, with 10% to 13% in the top ten. Autologous stem cell transplantation was followed by relapse in every patient, and brentuximab vedotin exposure varied. The sequence came from a human donor with classical Hodgkin lymphoma. Here the sequenced sample was peripheral blood mononuclear cells (PBMCs), taken at baseline.

DNA for the CDR3: TGTGCCAGCAGCGTATGGGACAGGGACTACAATGAGCAGTTCTTC. Encoded protein: CASSVWDRDYNEQFF. The rearrangement uses TRBV9 and TRBJ2-1; TRBD1 aligns across 9 bases. This CDR3 has 15 amino acids. The trim removed 1 base at V and 3 bases at J, leaving 2 bases unmatched. Germline V gene data show CDR1 as SGDLS and CDR2 as YYNGEE. Full variable domain (remainder filled in from reference TRBV9 and TRBJ2-1): DSGVTQTPKHLITATGQRVTLRCSPRSGDLSVYWYQQSLDQGLQFLIQYYNGEERAKGNILERFSAQQFPDLHSELNLSSLELGDSALYFCASSVWDRDYNEQFFGPGTRLTVL.